A selection of T cell receptor beta chains follows, all from one sample in a study of T cell responses to AZD1222 COVID-19 vaccine. Sequencing was performed with immunoSEQ multiplex PCR; in TCRdb, only in-frame clones are kept and a portion is missing. The sample has about 140,000 clones, approximately 91% seen once. The input for sequencing was peripheral blood, taken on day 0 of AZD1222 vaccination. The origin of the receptors is an adult in good health. CDR3s include the opening cysteine and the closing phenylalanine or tryptophan. The D gene is left open where the match is weak. Clone sizes are given selectively: once, few, many, or a class where the clone is expanded.

d_gene	abundance	j_gene	v_gene	CDR3nt	CDR3aa
NA	NA	TRBJ1-1	TRBV30	TGTGCCTGGAGAGACTTCGGCAGAACGAACACTGAAGCTTTCTTT	CAWRDFGRTNTEAFF
TRBD1	NA	TRBJ1-2	TRBV9	TGTGCCAGCAGCGCCGGGACAGCCTATGGCTACACCTTC	CASSAGTAYGYTF
TRBD1	NA	TRBJ1-3	TRBV19	TGTGCCAGTAGTTTGAGACAGGGGGTTGGAAACACCATATATTTT	CASSLRQGVGNTIYF
NA	NA	TRBJ2-5	TRBV28	TGTGCCAGCAGTTTCACAGGGGGGAGGGAAGAGACCCAGTACTTC	CASSFTGGREETQYF
NA	once	TRBJ1-2	TRBV18	TGTGCCAGCTCACCTGACGGGGATGGCTACACCTTC	CASSPDGDGYTF
NA	NA	TRBJ2-5	TRBV13	TGTGCCAGCAGACGAGGACCGGGAGAGACCCAGTACTTC	CASRRGPGETQYF
NA	NA	TRBJ2-2	TRBV5-4	TGTGCCAGCAGCGTGGGTCTTGGGGGCACCGGGGAGCTGTTTTTT	CASSVGLGGTGELFF
TRBD1	NA	TRBJ1-1	TRBV5-4	TGTGCCAGCAGCCAGGGGGCCGGGATGAACACTGAAGCTTTCTTT	CASSQGAGMNTEAFF
TRBD1	NA	TRBJ2-7	TRBV7-8	TGTGCCAGCAGCAACTACGGGACAGGACTCTACGAGCAGTACTTC	CASSNYGTGLYEQYF
NA	NA	TRBJ1-1	TRBV2	TGTGCCAGCAGGCGACAGCAGAACACTGAAGCTTTCTTT	CASRRQQNTEAFF
NA	NA	TRBJ2-7	TRBV5-4	TGTGCCAGCAGCTCCTCGCGGGTAGCGGAGACCTACGAGCAGTACTTC	CASSSSRVAETYEQYF
NA	once	TRBJ2-1	TRBV4-2	TGTGCCAGCAGCCAAGTTGCGAGCGGGCCCGGATATGAGCAGTTCTTC	CASSQVASGPGYEQFF
TRBD1	NA	TRBJ1-4	TRBV5-8	TGTGCCAGCGGTTGGGGGCACAGGGGTGAAAAACTGTTTTTT	CASGWGHRGEKLFF
TRBD1	NA	TRBJ1-2	TRBV6-6	TGTGCCAGCAACATACCGGGACAGGGTAACGCCGGCTACACCTTC	CASNIPGQGNAGYTF
TRBD1	once	TRBJ1-3	TRBV6-5	TGTGCCAGCAAACCGGGACAGTCTGGAAACACCATATATTTT	CASKPGQSGNTIYF
NA	NA	TRBJ1-2	TRBV30	TGTGCCTGGAGTCTAACAGGCCCCTATGGCTACACCTTC	CAWSLTGPYGYTF
NA	NA	TRBJ1-1	TRBV5-8	TGTGCCAGCAGCTTGGCACGGGTTAAGGCTGAAGCTTTCTTT	CASSLARVKAEAFF
NA	once	TRBJ1-6	TRBV10-1	TGCGCCAGCAGTGAGAGGAAGGGAGTGGGTTCACCCCTCCACTTT	CASSERKGVGSPLHF
TRBD1	NA	TRBJ2-7	TRBV9	TGTGCCAGCAGCGCCAGGACAGGGGCGACCTACGAGCAGTACTTC	CASSARTGATYEQYF
NA	once	TRBJ2-2	TRBV7-3	TGTGCCAGCAGCGCACACAGGGACGTCGGGGAGCTGTTTTTT	CASSAHRDVGELFF
NA	NA	TRBJ2-7	TRBV5-1	TGCGCCAGCAGCTTGGACTCCAGCTCCTACGAGCAGTACTTC	CASSLDSSSYEQYF
NA	NA	TRBJ2-7	TRBV12-3/TRBV12-4	TGTGCCAGCAGTCGGACGGACTACTACGAGCAGTACTTC	CASSRTDYYEQYF
NA	NA	TRBJ1-6	TRBV27	TGTGCCAGCAGTTCCGGCTCCTATAATTCACCCCTCCACTTT	CASSSGSYNSPLHF
NA	NA	TRBJ1-2	TRBV28	TGTGCCAGCAGTTTTTCTTCGCTTGAGCCTAACTATGGCTACACCTTC	CASSFSSLEPNYGYTF
TRBD1	NA	TRBJ1-1	TRBV5-1	TGCGCCAGCAGCCGCCGGGACAGAAAAAACACTGAAGCTTTCTTT	CASSRRDRKNTEAFF
NA	NA	TRBJ1-1	TRBV3-1/TRBV3-2	TGTGCCAGCAGCCAAGTTTGGAGAGGCCCCGTAAACACTGAAGCTTTCTTT	CASSQVWRGPVNTEAFF
NA	NA	TRBJ1-4	TRBV19	TGTGCCAGTAGTACCGGACAGACAACTAATGAAAAACTGTTTTTT	CASSTGQTTNEKLFF
NA	NA	TRBJ2-4	TRBV5-1	TGCGCCAGCAGCTTGGGACTAGAGAGAATTCAGTACTTC	CASSLGLERIQYF
TRBD1	NA	TRBJ1-2	TRBV6-1	TGTGCCAGCAGTGAATTTGGGCAGGGGGTAAGCTACACCTTC	CASSEFGQGVSYTF
TRBD1	once	TRBJ1-2	TRBV28	TGTGCCAGCAGGCCTGTACAGGGGAGTGGCTACACCTTC	CASRPVQGSGYTF
TRBD1	NA	TRBJ2-5	TRBV7-9	TGTGCCAGCAGCATAGGGACAGGGGGCAGGGAGACCCAGTACTTC	CASSIGTGGRETQYF
NA	NA	TRBJ2-5	TRBV4-1	TGCGCCAGCAGCCGGACTGGACTGTTTCAAGAGACCCAGTACTTC	CASSRTGLFQETQYF
NA	NA	TRBJ1-2	TRBV6-1	TGTGCCAGCAGTGAAGCAGCAGGGTATGGCTACACCTTC	CASSEAAGYGYTF
NA	NA	TRBJ2-7	TRBV7-9	TGTGCCAGCAGCGCCGGACTCGACAGTTTCCCCTACGAGCAGTACTTC	CASSAGLDSFPYEQYF
TRBD2	NA	TRBJ2-1	TRBV3-1/TRBV3-2	TGTGCCAGCAGCCAAGTAGCGGGCAACCGGCGCAATGAGCAGTTCTTC	CASSQVAGNRRNEQFF
TRBD2	NA	TRBJ2-7	TRBV5-6	TGTGCCAGCAGCCACGGACTAGCGGGAACATGGGGCTACGAGCAGTACTTC	CASSHGLAGTWGYEQYF
NA	NA	TRBJ1-1	TRBV6-5	TGTGCCAGCTCGGTGGGGGCTACTATGAACACTGAAGCTTTCTTT	CASSVGATMNTEAFF
TRBD2	once	TRBJ2-1	TRBV24-1	TGTGCCACCAGCGGGGGGGGAGACAATGAGCAGTTCTTC	CATSGGGDNEQFF
NA	NA	TRBJ2-2	TRBV7-6	TGTGCCATCCCGACCGAAATGGGCGGAAACACCGGGGAGCTGTTTTTT	CAIPTEMGGNTGELFF
TRBD1	NA	TRBJ2-2	TRBV28	TGTGCCAGCAGTTTGGGGAGCATTTTACAGGGGTTGATCGGGGAGCTGTTTTTT	CASSLGSILQGLIGELFF
TRBD1	NA	TRBJ1-2	TRBV10-3	TGTGCCATCACGCGAACAGGGGGACGCGTCGATGGCTACACCTTC	CAITRTGGRVDGYTF
NA	NA	TRBJ2-4	TRBV2	TGTGCCAGCAGCCAGGATCGGGGGTGGGAAAACATTCAGTACTTC	CASSQDRGWENIQYF
TRBD1	NA	TRBJ2-7	TRBV4-1	TGCGCCAGCAGCCAAGGACAGGGAAGCTACGAGCAGTACTTC	CASSQGQGSYEQYF
NA	NA	TRBJ1-1	TRBV20-1	TGCAGTGGGACCAGGAACACTGAAGCTTTCTTT	CSGTRNTEAFF
TRBD2	NA	TRBJ2-3	TRBV15	TGTGCCACCGGTTTGGGTGGGAGGGGCGATACGCAGTATTTT	CATGLGGRGDTQYF
TRBD2	NA	TRBJ2-7	TRBV6-5	TGTGCCAGCGGACTAGCCAACTCCTACGAGCAGTACTTC	CASGLANSYEQYF
TRBD1	few	TRBJ2-2	TRBV19	TGTGCCAGTAGTGTCAGAACCAACAGGGGACCCGGGGAGCTGTTTTTT	CASSVRTNRGPGELFF
NA	NA	TRBJ1-2	TRBV14	TGTGCCAGCAGCCTCTTCTTTAACTATGGCTACACCTTC	CASSLFFNYGYTF
NA	NA	TRBJ2-7	TRBV29-1	TGCAGCACCAGAATTAGCGGTCGCTACGAGCAGTACTTC	CSTRISGRYEQYF
TRBD1	NA	TRBJ2-1	TRBV13	TGTGCCAGCAGCTTAGGCAGGGGGTTCTACAATGAGCAGTTCTTC	CASSLGRGFYNEQFF